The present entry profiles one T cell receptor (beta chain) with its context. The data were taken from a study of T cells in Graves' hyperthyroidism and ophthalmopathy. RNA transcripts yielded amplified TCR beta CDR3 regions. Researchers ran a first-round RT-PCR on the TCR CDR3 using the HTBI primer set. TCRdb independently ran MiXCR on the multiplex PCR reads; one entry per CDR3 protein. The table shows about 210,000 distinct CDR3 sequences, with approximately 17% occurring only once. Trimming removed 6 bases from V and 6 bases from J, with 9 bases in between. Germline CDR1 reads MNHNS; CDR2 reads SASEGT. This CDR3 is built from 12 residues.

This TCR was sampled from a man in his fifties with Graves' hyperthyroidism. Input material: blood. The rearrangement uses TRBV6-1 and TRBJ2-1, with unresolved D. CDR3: CASRTRPNEQFF. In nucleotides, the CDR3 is TGTGCCAGCAGGACTCGCCCCAATGAGCAGTTCTTC.